This T cell receptor beta chain is drawn from a study of shared clonotypes between healthy human individuals. Study-wide background: Researchers drew samples from a couple of women and three men aged 18 to 49.

Only in-frame clones appear in the TCRdb table, and some are missing; sequencing was by immunoSEQ multiplex PCR. The data hold about 580,000 clones, with roughly 98% observed a single time. Deletions cut 1 base from V and 1 base from J, with 8 bases between. This CDR3 is 14 amino acids long. CDR1 and CDR2 (germline): SGHRS, YFSETQ. Of note for this clone: As yet, its antigen is unknown.

Selected positively for CCR7 and CD45RO-negative, naive CD8 cells excluded terminally differentiated effector memory CD45RA+ cells. Study-wide results and limits: Sampling covered nothing but blood. Tissue TCR repertoires likely differ from those found in blood. Non-shared clonotypes showed lower generation probabilities than clonotypes common to all four donors.

The V gene is TRBV5-1, the J gene TRBJ1-2; D is uncertain. Sequencing was performed on naive CD8+ T cells sorted from blood. This clonotype originated in a young man in good health. For the CDR3, the DNA is TGCGCCAGCAGCTTGCTGGGGAATAACTATGGCTACACCTTC. Its translation: CASSLLGNNYGYTF.